A single sample gave rise to the 19 T cell receptor beta chains below, sequenced in a study of cytomegalovirus exposure and HLA in healthy donors (dated by TCRdb to about 2017). Receptors were amplified or captured by the immunoSEQ multiplex PCR assay. The multiplex PCR relied on a mix of 60 forward primers for TCR Vbeta segments and 13 reverse primers for TCR Jbeta segments. The clones in this table, taken by TCRdb from immuneACCESS, are in-frame only. Not every clone is retained; where verified, under half of the shortfall comes from an unresolved V gene, and the cause of the rest is unknown. This sample comprises almost 200,000 clones, around 76% of them detected only once. Together, the top ten hold roughly 2% of the sample. The source material was PBMCs. The receptors originated from a man aged 30 to 45 in good health and CMV-seronegative.

This sequence joins TRBV4-1 and TRBJ1-1; TRBD1 might be the D (5 bases). Germline V gene sequence: CDR1 MGHRA, CDR2 YSYEKL. CDR3 length: 15 residues. V shed 1 base and J shed 4 bases, with 13 bases lying between them. CDR3 amino acids: CASSQAGGEITEAFF. CDR3 coding DNA: TGCGCCAGCAGCCAAGCGGGGGGTGAGATCACTGAAGCTTTCTTT.

This rearrangement joins TRBV28 to TRBJ1-2; tentatively, D is TRBD1 (5 bases). Trimming took 2 bases from V and 4 from J, leaving 14 bases between them. The CDR3 sequence is 15 residues long. Germline-derived CDR1 and CDR2 are MDHEN and SYDVKM. The CDR3 nucleotides read TGTGCCAGCAGTTTAGGAGGGGAGGGGAGCTATGGCTACACCTTC. Translation: CASSLGGEGSYGYTF.

The V gene is TRBV19, the J gene TRBJ1-1, with 8 bases aligning to TRBD1. V gave up 5 bases and J gave up 0 bases; unmatched junction bases: 5. Germline V gene sequence: CDR1 LNHDA, CDR2 SQIVND (reference sequence). The CDR3 runs 15 residues. The CDR3, as DNA: TGTGCCAGTAGTCTCATGGACAGGGTGAACACTGAAGCTTTCTTT. Protein sequence: CASSLMDRVNTEAFF.

This clone was seen only once. The chain links TRBV21-1 to TRBJ2-5; the DNA was not compared with TRBD1, the D call given in the table. TRBV21-1 is a listed pseudogene. The CDR3 has 14 residues. The CDR3 loop reads CASRTSDSQGTQYF. The CDR3 nucleotides read TGTGCCAGCAGGACCTCTGACAGCCAGGGGACCCAGTACTTC.

J is TRBJ1-5 and V is TRBV7-9, with TRBD1 matching 9 bases. V was pared by 8 bases and J by 5 bases, with 4 bases of the junction left unmatched. CDR1 and CDR2 from the germline V gene are SEHNR and FQNEAQ (reference sequence). The CDR3 has 13 residues. CDR3 DNA: TGTGCCAGCGGGACAGGGATCGATCAGCCCCAGCATTTT. Protein: CASGTGIDQPQHF.

V and J are TRBV6-4 and TRBJ2-4, with 10 bases that match TRBD1. This CDR3 contains 16 residues. Germline trimming cut 4 bases from V and 4 bases from J; bases unmatched to any gene: 7. Per the germline V gene, CDR1 is MRHNA and CDR2 is SNTAGT. In DNA, the CDR3 is TGTGCCAGCAGTGTAATACCGGGACAGGGGAAAAACATTCAGTACTTC. Translated, it gives CASSVIPGQGKNIQYF.

This chain connects TRBV6-6 to TRBJ2-7; tentatively, D is TRBD2 (6 bases). V lost 6 bases to trimming and J lost 1 base, with 13 bases between them. This CDR3 has 14 residues. CDR1 and CDR2 (germline): MNHNY, SVGAGI (reference sequence). The CDR3 nucleotides are TGTGCCAGCAGCCCTCTCGGGACTTCCTACGAGCAGTACTTC. It codes for CASSPLGTSYEQYF.

V usage is TRBV28 and J usage is TRBJ2-5; D is perhaps TRBD2 (6 bases). V was trimmed by 4 bases and J by 4 bases, leaving 10 bases between them. The V gene's germline CDR1 is MDHEN and CDR2 SYDVKM. The CDR3 extends over 13 amino acids. CDR3 sequence reads: CASSSIGRETQYF. DNA for the CDR3: TGTGCCAGCAGTTCCATCGGGAGAGAGACCCAGTACTTC.

This rearrangement joins TRBV27 to TRBJ2-5; TRBD2 matches 13 bases. CDR1 and CDR2 (germline): MNHEY, SMNVEV (reference sequence). V lost 7 bases and J lost 7; bases outside the gene matches: 9. The CDR3 extends over 15 amino acids. The chain's CDR3 is CASNRLAGGSGTQYF. Written as DNA, the CDR3 is TGTGCCAGCAACCGACTAGCGGGGGGCTCAGGGACCCAGTACTTC.

The V gene is TRBV6-5, the J gene TRBJ1-1; TRBD1 might be the D (6 bases). The CDR3 extends over 15 amino acids. The V and J ends lost 1 base and 11 bases respectively, with 20 bases between them. Per germline, CDR1 MNHEY and CDR2 SVGAGI. CDR3 nucleotide sequence: TGTGCCAGCAGTTACTATTCCGCCCCAGGGGTGGGGGCTTTCTTT. This encodes CASSYYSAPGVGAFF.

On this clone itself: One junction end disagrees with the germline gene, perhaps due to a read error. This chain connects TRBV27 to TRBJ2-3; D is perhaps TRBD1 (6 bases). This CDR3 comprises 16 residues. Germline V gene sequence: CDR1 MNHEY, CDR2 SMNVEV (reference sequence). CDR3 protein: CVSSPLRGQSTDTQYF. CDR3 nucleotide sequence: TGTGTCAGCAGTCCCCTTCGGGGACAAAGCACAGATACGCAGTATTTT.

The chain recombines TRBV13 with TRBJ2-7; TRBD2 matches 8 bases. This CDR3 contains 15 residues. Trimming cost V 0 bases and J 3 bases; bases outside gene matches: 4. Germline V gene lookup returns CDR1 PRHDT and CDR2 FYEKMQ (reference sequence). CDR3 coding DNA: TGTGCCAGCAGCTTAGGTGGACTAGCCCGCTACGAGCAGTACTTC. The encoded protein is CASSLGGLARYEQYF.

V and J are TRBV9 and TRBJ1-1, with TRBD1 matching over 11 bases. Germline lookup yields CDR1 SGDLS and CDR2 YYNGEE. This CDR3 has 15 amino acids. J lost 4 bases, V lost 6 bases, and 8 bases had no gene match. The CDR3 reads CASNRDRGSTTEAFF. CDR3 DNA sequence: TGTGCCAGCAACCGGGACAGGGGGTCCACCACTGAAGCTTTCTTT.

The rearrangement joins TRBV28 to TRBJ2-3, with 10 bases that match TRBD2. The trim removed 8 bases at V and 4 bases at J, leaving 9 bases unmatched. The CDR3 length is 15 residues. The V gene's germline CDR1 is MDHEN and CDR2 SYDVKM. In DNA form, the CDR3 reads TGTGCCAGCCCGCCCAGCGGGAGGGCCTCAGATACGCAGTATTTT. Protein product: CASPPSGRASDTQYF.

This chain connects TRBV6-6 to TRBJ1-6; D not resolved. This CDR3 region has 15 residues. Germline V gives CDR1 MNHNY, CDR2 SVGAGI (reference sequence). V was clipped by 4 bases and J by 5 bases, with 12 bases between them. The CDR3 spells CASSSAQANNSPLHF. The CDR3 nucleotides read TGTGCCAGCAGTTCCGCTCAGGCCAATAATTCACCCCTCCACTTT.

The sample holds a few counts of this clone. The chain employs TRBV4-1 and TRBJ2-1; D is ambiguous. From germline, CDR1 is MGHRA and CDR2 YSYEKL. This CDR3 spans 15 amino acids. The V end lost 5 bases, the J end lost 8 bases, and 19 bases lay between the germline ends. The CDR3 protein is CASSVRREFVDEQFF. CDR3 nucleotides: TGCGCCAGCAGCGTTCGTCGTGAGTTTGTCGATGAGCAGTTCTTC.

The genes are TRBV9 and TRBJ2-7, with a tentative D call TRBD2 (6 bases). This CDR3 has 15 amino acids. V was pared by 0 bases and J by 1 base, with 11 bases between. The germline V gene encodes CDR1 SGDLS and CDR2 YYNGEE. Written as DNA, the CDR3 is TGTGCCAGCAGCGTAGGGGGTGCGGGGTCCTACGAGCAGTACTTC. It is translated as CASSVGGAGSYEQYF. The full variable domain, with the rest looked up from reference TRBV9 and TRBJ2-7, is DSGVTQTPKHLITATGQRVTLRCSPRSGDLSVYWYQQSLDQGLQFLIQYYNGEERAKGNILERFSAQQFPDLHSELNLSSLELGDSALYFCASSVGGAGSYEQYFGPGTRLTVT.

This clone was observed a few times. The chain links TRBV7-9 to TRBJ2-3; TRBD2 agrees at 7 bases. The V gene's germline CDR1 is SEHNR and CDR2 FQNEAQ (reference sequence). J lost 0 bases, V lost 8 bases, and 8 bases had no gene match. CDR3 length: 15 residues. This CDR3 reads CASSGDSGSTDTQYF. In nucleotides, the CDR3 is TGTGCCAGCTCAGGTGATAGCGGGAGCACAGATACGCAGTATTTT. The full variable domain, its missing parts supplied by reference TRBV7-9 and TRBJ2-3, is DTGVSQNPRHKITKRGQNVTFRCDPISEHNRLYWYRQTLGQGPEFLTYFQNEAQLEKSRLLSDRFSAERPKGSFSTLEIQRTEQGDSAMYLCASSGDSGSTDTQYFGPGTRLTVL.

With respect to this clone: The sample contains more than one DNA sequence encoding this CDR3. The J gene is TRBJ2-7, the V gene TRBV28, with a tentative D call TRBD1 (6 bases). V lost 7 bases and J 4 bases, leaving 8 bases between the germline ends. CDR3 length: 11 residues. Germline V gives CDR1 MDHEN, CDR2 SYDVKM. This CDR3 reads CASTRGYEQYF. The DNA for the CDR3 is TGTGCCAGCACTAGGGGGTACGAGCAGTACTTC.